This passage covers 16 T cell receptor beta chains from one sample sequenced in a study of shared clonotypes between healthy human individuals. Sequencing was performed with immunoSEQ multiplex PCR; in TCRdb, only in-frame clones are kept and a portion is missing. The sample lists hundreds of thousands of clones, under 80% seen once, with more than 1.5% in the top ten. The sample was memory CD4+ T cells sorted from blood. Subset: CD45RA-negative fraction. These receptor sequences come from a woman in her twenties or thirties in good health.

The genes are TRBV2 and TRBJ2-1; 9 positions match TRBD2. This CDR3 region has 14 residues. J gave up 4 bases and V 7 bases, and 5 bases lay outside the gene matches. Germline CDR1 reads SNHLY; CDR2 reads FYNNEI. CDR3 sequence: CASKRAGGYNEQFF. The DNA of the CDR3 is TGTGCCAGCAAACGAGCGGGAGGATACAATGAGCAGTTCTTC.

The genes are TRBV7-2 and TRBJ2-1, with a possible D match to TRBD2 (5 bases). The CDR3 extends over 15 amino acids. Germline assignment: CDR1 SGHTA and CDR2 FQGNSA. With 4 bases removed from V and 2 bases from J, the gap between germline ends came to 12 bases. In DNA form, the CDR3 reads TGTGCCAGCAGCTCCGTAGCGCTCGCCTACAATGAGCAGTTCTTC. The encoded protein is CASSSVALAYNEQFF.

This CDR3 is CASRSLGTGLLISGANVLTF. CDR3 coding DNA: TGTGCCAGTAGGTCACTAGGGACAGGACTACTTATCTCTGGGGCCAACGTCCTGACTTTC. The chain couples TRBV19 to TRBJ2-6, with TRBD1 identical over 8 bases. The CDR3 contains 20 residues. With 6 bases clipped from V and 0 bases from J, the junction kept 16 bases outside the gene matches. CDR1 is LNHDA, CDR2 SQIVND, per germline (reference sequence).

This chain links TRBV29-1 with TRBJ1-2; D unresolved. V was trimmed by 1 base and J by 1 base, leaving 13 bases between them. CDR1 SQVTM and CDR2 ANQGSEA come from the germline V gene. The CDR3 is made up of 15 amino acids. DNA for the CDR3: TGCAGCGTTGAAGCAGCCGCAAATAATAACTATGGCTACACCTTC. Amino acid sequence: CSVEAAANNNYGYTF.

Only one count was recorded for this clone. The chain uses TRBV28 and TRBJ1-1; TRBD1 is a possible D gene (6 bases). Germline-derived CDR1 and CDR2 are MDHEN and SYDVKM. The ends were cut back, 4 bases at V and 1 base at J, with 13 bases in the middle. This CDR3 has 15 amino acids. This CDR3 is CASSSYGQRNTEAFF. Written as DNA, the CDR3 is TGTGCCAGCAGTTCCTACGGACAGCGGAACACTGAAGCTTTCTTT.

V and J are TRBV29-1 and TRBJ2-7; tentatively, D is TRBD1 (6 bases). Germline loops: CDR1 SQVTM, CDR2 ANQGSEA. V dropped 5 bases and J dropped 7 bases, with 21 bases sitting between them. The length of the CDR3 is 14 residues. DNA for the CDR3: TGCAGCGTTAGTCCCGGGACATCCGACGGAGAGCAGTACTTC. Residues: CSVSPGTSDGEQYF.

The chain couples TRBV21-1 to TRBJ1-2. TRBV21-1 is marked as a pseudogene. This CDR3 has 13 residues. CDR3 protein: CARVPGPIWGYTF. CDR3 sequence (DNA): TGTGCCAGGGTTCCGGGGCCCATCTGGGGCTACACCTTC.

The chain recombines TRBV25-1 with TRBJ2-7, with D possibly called TRBD1 or TRBD2 (5 bases each). CDR3 length: 14 residues. In germline, CDR1 is MGHDK, CDR2 SYGVNS. V was shortened by 6 bases and J by 7 bases, with 19 bases between the two germline ends. CDR3: CASRDYRTSGEQYF. The CDR3 DNA is TGTGCCAGCAGGGATTACAGGACCTCGGGGGAGCAGTACTTC.

In its sample, this clone was seen a few times. The J gene is TRBJ2-3, the V gene TRBV7-9; a weak D match, TRBD2 (7 bases). The CDR3 is made up of 16 amino acids. CDR1 is SEHNR and CDR2 is FQNEAQ in the germline V gene (reference sequence). V was trimmed by 9 bases and J by 1 base, leaving 20 bases between them. The CDR3 DNA is TGTGCCAGTCCCCCGAGGGGGGGATGGGGCACAGATACGCAGTATTTT. Translated: CASPPRGGWGTDTQYF.

CDR3 nucleotide sequence: TGTGCCAGCAGCCCCGGTGGGGGGGCAACCTACGAGCAGTACTTC. This sequence encodes CASSPGGGATYEQYF. This chain links TRBV5-4 with TRBJ2-7, with D tentatively TRBD2 (7 bases). Looked up from germline, CDR1 is SGHNT and CDR2 is YYREEE (reference sequence). Trimming shortened V by 4 bases and J by 2 bases, and 16 bases separated the two germline ends. CDR3 length: 15 amino acids.

J is TRBJ2-5 and V is TRBV19; 7 bases are shared with TRBD2. The CDR3 sequence is 13 residues long. CDR1 and CDR2 from the germline V gene are LNHDA and SQIVND (reference sequence). Losses at the gene ends were 8 bases for V and 5 bases for J; bases not matched to a gene: 8. CDR3 DNA sequence: TGTGCCAGTTCTGAGGGAGGGTCTGAGACCCAGTACTTC. It codes for CASSEGGSETQYF. The variable domain in full, with the rest retrieved from reference TRBV19 and TRBJ2-5, is DGGITQSPKYLFRKEGQNVTLSCEQNLNHDAMYWYRQDPGQGLRLIYYSQIVNDFQKGDIAEGYSVSREKKESFPLTVTSAQKNPTAFYLCASSEGGSETQYFGPGTRLLVL.

The chain has TRBV5-5 and TRBJ1-2; D is uncertain. CDR1 and CDR2 (germline): SGHKS, YYEKEE (reference sequence). The CDR3 runs 14 residues. Trimming left V 0 bases short and J 0 bases short, with 6 bases between. CDR3 protein: CASSLVVANYGYTF. The CDR3 nucleotides read TGTGCCAGCAGCTTGGTTGTAGCTAACTATGGCTACACCTTC.

CDR3 coding DNA: TGTGCCAGCTCACCAATTACCCGGACAGATTATGGCTACACCTTC. This codes for CASSPITRTDYGYTF. The rearrangement uses TRBV18 and TRBJ1-2; D may be TRBD1 (6 bases). Germline-derived CDR1 and CDR2 are KGHSH and LQKENI. V was pared by 2 bases and J by 5 bases, with 15 bases between. The CDR3 length is 15 residues.

The chain joins TRBV18 to TRBJ1-5; D call uncertain. The V gene's germline CDR1 is KGHSH and CDR2 LQKENI. This CDR3 is 14 amino acids long. Trimming pared 4 bases from V and 0 bases from J, leaving 7 bases between. CDR3 sequence reads: CASSLADSNQPQHF. CDR3 sequence (DNA): TGTGCCAGCTCACTTGCAGATAGCAATCAGCCCCAGCATTTT.

The CDR3 sequence: CAITGTSGSYEQYF. The DNA of the CDR3 is TGTGCCATCACCGGGACTAGCGGGAGCTACGAGCAGTACTTC. This chain uses TRBV10-3 with TRBJ2-7; 14 nucleotides line up with TRBD2. Germline-derived CDR1 and CDR2 are ENHRY and SYGVKD. The CDR3 consists of 14 residues. V lost 7 bases to trimming and J lost 3 bases; unmatched junction nucleotides: 2.

This sequence joins TRBV5-5 and TRBJ2-1, with 10 positions matching TRBD2. This CDR3 spans 16 amino acids. V was pared by 5 bases and J by 6 bases, with 11 bases of the junction left unmatched. The germline CDR1 and CDR2 sequences are SGHKS and YYEKEE (reference sequence). The CDR3 sequence: CASRSPTSGVVNEQFF. The CDR3 DNA follows: TGTGCCAGCAGGTCACCAACTAGCGGGGTAGTCAATGAGCAGTTCTTC.